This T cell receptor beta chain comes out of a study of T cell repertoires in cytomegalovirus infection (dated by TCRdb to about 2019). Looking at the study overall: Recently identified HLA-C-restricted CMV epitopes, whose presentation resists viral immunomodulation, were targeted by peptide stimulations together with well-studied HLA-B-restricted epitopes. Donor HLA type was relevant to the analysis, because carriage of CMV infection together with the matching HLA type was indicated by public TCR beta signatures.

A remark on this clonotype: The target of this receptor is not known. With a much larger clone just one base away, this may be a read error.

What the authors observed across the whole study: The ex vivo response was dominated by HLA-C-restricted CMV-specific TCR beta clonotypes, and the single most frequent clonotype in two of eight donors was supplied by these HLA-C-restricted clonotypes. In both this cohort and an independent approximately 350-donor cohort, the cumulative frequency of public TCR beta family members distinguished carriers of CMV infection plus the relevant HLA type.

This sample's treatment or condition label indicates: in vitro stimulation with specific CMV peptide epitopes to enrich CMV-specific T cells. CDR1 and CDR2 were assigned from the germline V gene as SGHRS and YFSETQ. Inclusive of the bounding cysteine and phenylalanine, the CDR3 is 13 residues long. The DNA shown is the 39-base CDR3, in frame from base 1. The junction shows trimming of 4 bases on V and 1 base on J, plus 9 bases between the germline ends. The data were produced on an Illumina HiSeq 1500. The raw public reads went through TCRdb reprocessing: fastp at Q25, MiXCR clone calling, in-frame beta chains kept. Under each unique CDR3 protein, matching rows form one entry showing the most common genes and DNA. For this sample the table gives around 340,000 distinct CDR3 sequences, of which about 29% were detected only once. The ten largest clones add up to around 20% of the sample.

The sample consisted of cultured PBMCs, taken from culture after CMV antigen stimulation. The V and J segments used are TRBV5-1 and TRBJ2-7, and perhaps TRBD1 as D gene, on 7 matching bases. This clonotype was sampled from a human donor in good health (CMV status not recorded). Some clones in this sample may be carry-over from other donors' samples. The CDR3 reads CASSAGQSYEQYF. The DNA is TGCGCCAGCAGCGCGGGACAGTCCTACGAGCAGTACTTC.